This note documents a single T cell receptor (beta chain) sequence. Preparing the TCRbeta library involved the use of unique molecular identifiers. TCRdb called the PCR reads again in MiXCR, with one record for every CDR3 protein. Here the sample spans a few hundred thousand distinct CDR3 sequences, approximately 10% being singletons. The sample belongs to a study of T-cell reconstitution after alpha-beta-depleted transplantation in children. Deletions cut 2 bases from V and 2 bases from J, with 8 bases between. The CDR3 loop spans 14 amino acids. Germline-derived CDR1 and CDR2 are ENHRY and SYGVKD. This material consisted of PBMCs from the stem cell graft donor, taken from the stem cell graft. The sequence derives from a human donor who donated a stem cell graft to a child with acute lymphoblastic leukemia. The chain recombines TRBV10-3 with TRBJ2-3, with D unresolved. The CDR3, as DNA: TGTGCCATCAGTGAGACAACCAACACAGATACGCAGTATTTT. Translating it yields CAISETTNTDTQYF.